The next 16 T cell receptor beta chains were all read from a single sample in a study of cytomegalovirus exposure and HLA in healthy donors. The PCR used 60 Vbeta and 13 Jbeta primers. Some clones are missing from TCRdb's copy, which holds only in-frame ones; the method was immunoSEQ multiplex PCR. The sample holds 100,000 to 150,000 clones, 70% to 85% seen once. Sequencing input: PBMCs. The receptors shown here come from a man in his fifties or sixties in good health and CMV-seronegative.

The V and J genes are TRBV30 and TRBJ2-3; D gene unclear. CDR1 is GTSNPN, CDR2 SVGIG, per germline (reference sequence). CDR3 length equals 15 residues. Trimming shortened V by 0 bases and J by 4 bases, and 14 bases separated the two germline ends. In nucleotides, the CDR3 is TGTGCCTGGAGTGTACGAGAGTTATACGCAGATACGCAGTATTTT. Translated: CAWSVRELYADTQYF.

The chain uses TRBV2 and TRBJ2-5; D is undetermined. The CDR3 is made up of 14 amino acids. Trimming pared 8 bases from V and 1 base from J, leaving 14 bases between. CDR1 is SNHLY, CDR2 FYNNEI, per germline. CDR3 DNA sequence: TGTGCCAGCTCCCCGTCCGTCCCCCAAGAGACCCAGTACTTC. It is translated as CASSPSVPQETQYF.

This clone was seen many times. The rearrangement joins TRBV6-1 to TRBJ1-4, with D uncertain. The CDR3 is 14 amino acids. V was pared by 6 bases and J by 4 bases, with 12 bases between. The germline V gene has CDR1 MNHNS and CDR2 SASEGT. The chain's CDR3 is CASRDPGGNEKLFF. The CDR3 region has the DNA TGTGCCAGCAGGGACCCGGGAGGTAATGAAAAACTGTTTTTT.

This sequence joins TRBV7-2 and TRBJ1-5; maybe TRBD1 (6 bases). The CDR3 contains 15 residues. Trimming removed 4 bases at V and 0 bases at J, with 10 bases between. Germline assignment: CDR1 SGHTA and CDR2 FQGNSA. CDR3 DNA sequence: TGTGCCAGCAGCTCCACAGGGTATAGCAATCAGCCCCAGCATTTT. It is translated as CASSSTGYSNQPQHF.

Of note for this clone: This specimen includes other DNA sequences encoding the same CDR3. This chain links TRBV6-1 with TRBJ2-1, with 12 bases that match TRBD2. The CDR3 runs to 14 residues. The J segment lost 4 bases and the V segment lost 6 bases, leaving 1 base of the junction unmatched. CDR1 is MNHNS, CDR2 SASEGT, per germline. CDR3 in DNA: TGTGCCAGCAGGACTAGCGGGGGATACAATGAGCAGTTCTTC. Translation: CASRTSGGYNEQFF.

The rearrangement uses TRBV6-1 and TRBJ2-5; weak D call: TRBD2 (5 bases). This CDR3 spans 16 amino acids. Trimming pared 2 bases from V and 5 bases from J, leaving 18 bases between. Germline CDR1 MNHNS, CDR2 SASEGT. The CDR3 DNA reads TGTGCCAGCAGTGAATTGGGGAGTCCAGGCAGGGAGACCCAGTACTTC. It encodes CASSELGSPGRETQYF.

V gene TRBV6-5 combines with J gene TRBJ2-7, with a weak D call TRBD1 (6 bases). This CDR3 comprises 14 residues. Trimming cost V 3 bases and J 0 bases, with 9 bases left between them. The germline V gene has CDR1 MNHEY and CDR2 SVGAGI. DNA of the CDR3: TGTGCCAGCAGTTATCAGGGGACCTCCTACGAGCAGTACTTC. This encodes CASSYQGTSYEQYF.

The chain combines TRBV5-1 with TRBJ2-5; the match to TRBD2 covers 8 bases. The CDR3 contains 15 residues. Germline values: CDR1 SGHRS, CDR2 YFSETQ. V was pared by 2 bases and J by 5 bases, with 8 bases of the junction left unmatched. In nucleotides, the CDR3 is TGCGCCAGCAGCTTAACGGGGGGGCTAGCGGAGACCCAGTACTTC. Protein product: CASSLTGGLAETQYF. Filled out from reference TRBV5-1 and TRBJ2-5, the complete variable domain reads KAGVTQTPRYLIKTRGQQVTLSCSPISGHRSVSWYQQTPGQGLQFLFEYFSETQRNKGNFPGRFSGRQFSNSRSEMNVSTLELGDSALYLCASSLTGGLAETQYFGPGTRLLVL.

The CDR3 spells CASSEARGRLFF. The DNA of the CDR3 is TGTGCCAGCAGTGAAGCGCGAGGGCGACTGTTTTTT. The chain is built from TRBV2 and TRBJ1-4; D not certain. CDR1 is SNHLY, CDR2 FYNNEI, per germline. This CDR3 contains 12 residues. V lost 0 bases and J 13 bases, leaving 9 bases between the germline ends.

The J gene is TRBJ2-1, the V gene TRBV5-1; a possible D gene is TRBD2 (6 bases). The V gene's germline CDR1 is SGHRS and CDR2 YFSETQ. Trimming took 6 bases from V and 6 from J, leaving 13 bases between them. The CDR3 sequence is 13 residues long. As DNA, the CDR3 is TGCGCCAGCATGAGACTAGTGTCCAATGAGCAGTTCTTC. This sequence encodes CASMRLVSNEQFF.

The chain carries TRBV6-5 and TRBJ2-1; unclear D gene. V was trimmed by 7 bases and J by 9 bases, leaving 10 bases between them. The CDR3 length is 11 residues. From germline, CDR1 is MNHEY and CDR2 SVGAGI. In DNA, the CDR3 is TGTGCCAGCACCCAATCGGGTGAGCAGTTCTTC. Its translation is CASTQSGEQFF.

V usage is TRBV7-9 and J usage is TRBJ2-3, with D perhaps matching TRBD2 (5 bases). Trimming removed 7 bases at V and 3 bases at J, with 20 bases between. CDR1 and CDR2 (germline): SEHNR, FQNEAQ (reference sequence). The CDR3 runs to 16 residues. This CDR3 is CASTHIKRDGTDTQYF. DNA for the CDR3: TGTGCCAGCACCCATATAAAGAGGGATGGGACAGATACGCAGTATTTT.

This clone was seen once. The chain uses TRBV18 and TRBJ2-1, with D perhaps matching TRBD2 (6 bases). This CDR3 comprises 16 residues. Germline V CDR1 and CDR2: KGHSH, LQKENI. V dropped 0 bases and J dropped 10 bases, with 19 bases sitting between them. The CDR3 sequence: CASSPPSKGGAMEQFF. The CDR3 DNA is TGTGCCAGCTCACCACCGTCGAAGGGCGGGGCTATGGAGCAGTTCTTC.

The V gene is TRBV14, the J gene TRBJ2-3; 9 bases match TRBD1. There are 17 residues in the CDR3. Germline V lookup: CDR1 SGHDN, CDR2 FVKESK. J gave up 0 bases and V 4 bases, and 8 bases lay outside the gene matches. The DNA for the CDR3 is TGTGCCAGCAGCCCTTGGACAGGGGTAAGGAGCACAGATACGCAGTATTTT. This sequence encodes CASSPWTGVRSTDTQYF.

The CDR3 here is CASSSPNYRNEQFF. CDR3 nucleotides: TGTGCCAGCAGCTCCCCCAATTACCGGAATGAGCAGTTCTTC. V usage is TRBV5-6 and J usage is TRBJ2-1; D is unresolved. V was cut by 3 bases and J by 7 bases, with 14 bases left in between. Germline-derived CDR1 and CDR2 are SGHDT and YYEEEE. The CDR3 covers 14 residues.

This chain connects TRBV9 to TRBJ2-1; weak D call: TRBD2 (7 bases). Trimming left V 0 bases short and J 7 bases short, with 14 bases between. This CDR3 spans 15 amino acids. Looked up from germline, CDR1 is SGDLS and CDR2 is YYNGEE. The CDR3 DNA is TGTGCCAGCAGCGTAGTGGGGGGGCGCAAGAATGAGCAGTTCTTC. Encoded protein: CASSVVGGRKNEQFF.